Listed below are T cell receptor beta chains from one sample, sequenced in a study of CD8 T cells in Susac syndrome. Using its own MiXCR run on the immunoSEQ multiplex PCR reads, TCRdb lists one record per CDR3 protein. The repertoire has about 90,000 distinct CDR3 sequences, 85% to 95% of them found once; the top ten carry 0.25% to 0.4%. Sequencing used CD8+ T cells from PBMCs. The receptor set was obtained from a human donor in good health. The CDR3 runs from the conserved cysteine through the conserved F or W.

j_call,cdr3_length,v_call,cdr3_aa
TRBJ1-5,15,TRBV20-1,CSARDLGAANQPQHF
TRBJ2-5,13,TRBV19,CASRLAGQETQYF
TRBJ2-1,14,TRBV19,CATKLAGQANEQFF
TRBJ1-5,13,TRBV7-2,CASSYTSNQPQHF
TRBJ2-1,14,TRBV20-1,CSAWERDSYNEQFF
TRBJ2-7,14,TRBV7-3,CASSSSGRSYEQYF
TRBJ1-2,14,TRBV27,CASSLSGSGYGYTF
TRBJ2-7,16,TRBV7-2,CASYSLDDPLTYEQYF
TRBJ2-6,17,TRBV4-1,CASRPRDTNSGANVLTF
TRBJ2-5,16,TRBV20-1,CSARRLADTPRDTQYF
TRBJ1-2,15,TRBV2,CASSEAGDGGYGYTF
TRBJ1-2,13,TRBV7-9,CASSFSEPGGYTF
TRBJ1-1,15,TRBV13,CASSLGEGGSTEAFF
TRBJ2-1,15,TRBV6-5,CATGRNRVGIDEQFF
TRBJ1-3,16,TRBV7-6,CASSSGDMSSGNTIYF
TRBJ2-3,17,TRBV29-1,CSVEQGTSGGAGDTQYF
TRBJ2-1,13,TRBV13,CASSMSSYNEQFF
TRBJ2-5,15,TRBV21-1,CASSKYSGEGETQYF
TRBJ2-1,14,TRBV15,CATRMGLAGNEQFF
TRBJ1-1,13,TRBV29-1,CSVVGGKNTEAFF
TRBJ2-5,15,TRBV3-1,CASSHMDRRQETQYF
TRBJ2-7,13,TRBV5-6,CASRDQGSYEQYF
TRBJ1-1,12,TRBV29-1,CSVEGARAEAFF
TRBJ2-7,16,TRBV5-6,CASSPQQGVFSYEQYF
TRBJ2-7,16,TRBV15,CATSTPNGGSPYEQYF
TRBJ1-2,14,TRBV2,CASSAGSLNYGYTF
TRBJ2-3,17,TRBV3-1,CASSQVGSRRRTDTQYF
TRBJ2-3,15,TRBV6-6,CASCPSTASTDTQYF
TRBJ2-2,15,TRBV9,CASSVAPLKTGELFF
TRBJ2-6,16,TRBV6-2/TRBV6-3,CASSTTGSSGANVLTF
TRBJ1-2,14,TRBV27,CASRLTGGNYGYTF
TRBJ2-7,16,TRBV27,CASSPIPGRSGYEQYF
TRBJ2-5,15,TRBV29-1,CSVERAGGPSETQYF
TRBJ2-1,12,TRBV19,CASSMGSNEQFF
TRBJ2-7,13,TRBV7-2,CASSPGLAIEQYF
TRBJ2-7,12,TRBV29-1,CSVTRRGYEQYF
TRBJ2-1,12,TRBV7-9,CASNQGGYAQFF
TRBJ1-2,13,TRBV12-3/TRBV12-4,CASSSGTLYGYTF
TRBJ2-7,11,TRBV29-1,CSVDEGGEQYF
TRBJ1-5,12,TRBV19,CASGKGNQPQHF
TRBJ2-5,14,TRBV3-1,CASSPGTSDETQYF
TRBJ2-5,20,TRBV12-3/TRBV12-4,CASSLRAPADRGRWKETQYF
TRBJ2-7,16,TRBV6-2/TRBV6-3,CASSLRSTSGIYEQYF
TRBJ2-1,13,TRBV29-1,CSVYREGDNEQFF
TRBJ2-1,14,TRBV5-6,CASSLAGQVNEQFF
TRBJ2-7,15,TRBV7-9,CASSPLTGQSYEQYF
TRBJ2-1,14,TRBV6-5,CASSRGEGYNEQFF
TRBJ1-1,13,TRBV5-6,CASSLVRGHEAFF
TRBJ1-2,16,TRBV11-2,CASSLDLRDPNYGYTF
TRBJ1-1,14,TRBV7-2,CASSPKGTYTEAFF
TRBJ2-2,18,TRBV3-1,CASSQAGSSGVQTGELFF
TRBJ2-3,16,TRBV6-2/TRBV6-3,CASSYSAYSGADTQYF
TRBJ2-3,16,TRBV6-5,CASSHGQGANTDTQYF
TRBJ1-2,16,TRBV6-6,CASSYTRTGGSYGYTF
TRBJ2-3,14,TRBV10-3,CAIGSSGITDTQYF
TRBJ2-5,17,TRBV3-1,CASSQGTGGFWEETQYF
TRBJ1-1,13,TRBV15,CATSTRENTEAFF
TRBJ1-4,11,TRBV29-1,CSVGIFGELFF
TRBJ1-4,18,TRBV6-5,CASSYPPWDSPTNEKLFF